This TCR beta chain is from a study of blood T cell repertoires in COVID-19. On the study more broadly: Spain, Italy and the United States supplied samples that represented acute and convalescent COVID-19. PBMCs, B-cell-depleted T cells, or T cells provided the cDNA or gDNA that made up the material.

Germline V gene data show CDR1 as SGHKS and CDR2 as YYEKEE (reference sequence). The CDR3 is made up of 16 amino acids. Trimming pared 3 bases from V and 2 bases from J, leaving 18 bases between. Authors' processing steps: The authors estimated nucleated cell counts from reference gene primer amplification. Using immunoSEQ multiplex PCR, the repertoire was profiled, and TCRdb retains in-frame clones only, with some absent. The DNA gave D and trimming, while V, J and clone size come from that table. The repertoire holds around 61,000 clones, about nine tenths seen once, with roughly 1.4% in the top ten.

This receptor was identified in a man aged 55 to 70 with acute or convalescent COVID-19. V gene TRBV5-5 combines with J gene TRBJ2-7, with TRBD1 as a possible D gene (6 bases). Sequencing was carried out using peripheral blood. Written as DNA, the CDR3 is TGTGCCAGCAGCTCCCCCGGCAGGGGCGGTACCTACGAGCAGTACTTC. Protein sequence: CASSSPGRGGTYEQYF. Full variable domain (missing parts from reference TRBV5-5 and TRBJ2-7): DAGVTQSPTHLIKTRGQQVTLRCSPISGHKSVSWYQQVLGQGPQFIFQYYEKEERGRGNFPDRFSARQFPNYSSELNVNALLLGDSALYLCASSSPGRGGTYEQYFGPGTRLTVT.